The 30 T cell receptor beta chains below come from one sample, sequenced in a study of T cell responses to AZD1222 COVID-19 vaccine. Assay: immunoSEQ multiplex PCR; the TCRdb copy retains only in-frame clones and omits some. The profile covers 120,000 to 150,000 clones, with 89% appearing a single time and around 1.7% taken by the ten largest. Sequences were derived from peripheral blood, sampled 28 days after the second AZD1222 dose. These receptors all come from an adult who received the AZD1222 COVID-19 vaccine.

V usage is TRBV7-3 and J usage is TRBJ1-1; D remains unclear. The CDR3 consists of 13 residues. Germline V CDR1 and CDR2: SGHTA, FQGTGA. The ends were cut back, 1 base at V and 4 bases at J, with 7 bases in the middle. The CDR3 nucleotides are TGTGCCAGCAGCTTAAATCGGGGCACTGAAGCTTTCTTT. Encoded protein: CASSLNRGTEAFF.

This clone has a single count. The V and J genes are TRBV7-2 and TRBJ1-5; D uncertain. V dropped 1 base and J dropped 7 bases, with 8 bases sitting between them. CDR1 and CDR2 from the germline V gene are SGHTA and FQGNSA. The CDR3 has 13 residues. The CDR3 protein is CASSLVGRQPQHF. The CDR3 coding sequence is TGTGCCAGCAGCTTAGTGGGGAGACAGCCCCAGCATTTT.

The J gene is TRBJ1-6, the V gene TRBV9; tentative D call: TRBD1 (5 bases). Germline-derived CDR1 and CDR2 are SGDLS and YYNGEE. Trimming pared 1 base from V and 7 bases from J, leaving 9 bases between. CDR3 size: 14 residues. In nucleotides, the CDR3 is TGTGCCAGCAGCGTAAGAGGGACCAATTCACCCCTCCACTTT. Its translation is CASSVRGTNSPLHF.

The V and J genes are TRBV18 and TRBJ1-5; no definite D call. CDR1 KGHSH and CDR2 LQKENI come from the germline V gene. This CDR3 comprises 14 residues. V lost 2 bases to trimming and J lost 5 bases, with 10 bases between them. The CDR3 DNA reads as TGTGCCAGCTCACCAGGTTCAGGAGATCAGCCCCAGCATTTT. Its protein product is CASSPGSGDQPQHF.

The V gene is TRBV9, the J gene TRBJ1-2, with D uncertain. CDR1 is SGDLS and CDR2 is YYNGEE in the germline V gene. The CDR3 consists of 13 residues. Trimming took 0 bases from V and 8 from J, leaving 11 bases between them. The CDR3 coding sequence is TGTGCCAGCAGCGTAGAGTGGGCCGGAGGCTACACCTTC. It specifies CASSVEWAGGYTF.

The chain employs TRBV28 and TRBJ2-2; the match to TRBD1 covers 9 bases. Germline loops: CDR1 MDHEN, CDR2 SYDVKM. V shed 6 bases, J shed 5 bases, and the junction held 4 bases outside the gene matches. This CDR3 contains 14 residues. CDR3 sequence (DNA): TGTGCCAGCAGGTACAGGGGGCGTACCGGGGAGCTGTTTTTT. It specifies CASRYRGRTGELFF.

The chain uses TRBV7-9 and TRBJ2-1; D is ambiguous. The CDR3 runs to 12 residues. Germline CDR1 is SEHNR and CDR2 is FQNEAQ (reference sequence). The V gene lost 11 bases and the J gene lost 7 bases, with 15 bases spanning the gap. CDR3 loop: CALGPLGNEQFF. CDR3 sequence (DNA): TGTGCCCTAGGTCCTTTAGGTAATGAGCAGTTCTTC.

The chain joins TRBV6-6 to TRBJ1-4, with no clear D. Deletions cut 2 bases from V and 7 bases from J, with 17 bases between. Germline lookup yields CDR1 MNHNY and CDR2 SVGAGI (reference sequence). The CDR3 contains 16 residues. The CDR3 loop reads CASSYVSYTRSEKLFF. The CDR3 nucleotides are TGTGCCAGCAGTTACGTCTCGTACACGCGGTCTGAAAAACTGTTTTTT.

V usage is TRBV19 and J usage is TRBJ1-4; 9 bases match TRBD1. The CDR3 totals 17 residues. The V segment lost 2 bases and the J segment 7 bases; nucleotides outside the gene matches: 11. The germline V gene has CDR1 LNHDA and CDR2 SQIVND (reference sequence). CDR3 loop: CASSIWGTGKGSEKLFF. CDR3 DNA sequence: TGTGCCAGTAGTATATGGGGGACAGGGAAGGGGTCTGAAAAACTGTTTTTT.

This clone appeared a few times. The chain combines TRBV3-1 (or the pseudogene TRBV3-2) with TRBJ1-2; 9 bases agree with TRBD1. This CDR3 contains 16 residues. J was trimmed by 1 base and V by 0 bases; bases with no gene match: 3. Germline V gene sequence: CDR1 LGHDT, CDR2 YNNKEL (reference sequence). CDR3 bases: TGTGCCAGCAGCCAAGAAGGGACAGGGCTTAACTATGGCTACACCTTC. It translates to CASSQEGTGLNYGYTF.

The rearrangement uses TRBV4-2 and TRBJ2-1, with no clear D. Germline V gene lookup returns CDR1 LGHNA and CDR2 YNFKEQ. The CDR3 runs to 12 residues. V lost 0 bases and J lost 7, with 4 bases in between. This CDR3 is CASSQEGNEQFF. As DNA, the CDR3 is TGTGCCAGCAGCCAAGAGGGGAATGAGCAGTTCTTC.

This chain links TRBV4-2 with TRBJ1-4; 9 nucleotides agree with TRBD1. CDR3 size: 16 residues. The V segment lost 5 bases and the J segment 3 bases; nucleotides outside the gene matches: 7. Germline CDR1 reads LGHNA; CDR2 reads YNFKEQ. Here the CDR3 DNA reads TGTGCCAGCAGCGATCGGACAGGGGCTGCTAATGAAAAACTGTTTTTT. Protein product: CASSDRTGAANEKLFF.

This clone was picked up many times. The chain recombines TRBV28 with TRBJ2-7; D is possibly TRBD1 (7 bases). Germline CDR1 is MDHEN and CDR2 is SYDVKM. This CDR3 has 14 residues. The germline V and J ends were trimmed by 6 bases and 2 bases, with 14 bases remaining between them. The chain's CDR3 is CASRAGGLAYEQYF. The CDR3 region has the DNA TGTGCCAGCAGGGCAGGGGGGCTTGCCTACGAGCAGTACTTC. The full variable domain, rest sourced from reference TRBV28 and TRBJ2-7, is DVKVTQSSRYLVKRTGEKVFLECVQDMDHENMFWYRQDPGLGLRLIYFSYDVKMKEKGDIPEGYSVSREKKERFSLILESASTNQTSMYLCASRAGGLAYEQYFGPGTRLTVT.

The chain has TRBV4-2 and TRBJ1-2; no firm D call. Trimming pared 0 bases from V and 4 bases from J, leaving 18 bases between. The CDR3 totals 17 residues. The V gene's germline CDR1 is LGHNA and CDR2 YNFKEQ. The CDR3 reads CASSQDWATLYLYGYTF. CDR3 bases: TGTGCCAGCAGCCAAGATTGGGCTACCCTGTACCTCTATGGCTACACCTTC.

This chain uses TRBV5-1 with TRBJ2-3, with 7 bases aligning to TRBD2. There are 16 residues in the CDR3. With V trimmed by 0 bases and J by 5 bases, 9 bases remained unmatched. The germline CDR1 and CDR2 sequences are SGHRS and YFSETQ. CDR3 sequence reads: CASSLGASGGQDTQYF. The CDR3 DNA follows: TGCGCCAGCAGCTTGGGGGCTAGCGGAGGGCAAGATACGCAGTATTTT.

Here the CDR3 reads CASSKGVRELGYNEQFF. The CDR3 coding sequence is TGTGCCAGCAGCAAAGGGGTAAGGGAGCTCGGGTACAATGAGCAGTTCTTC. The chain links TRBV21-1 to TRBJ2-1; the table calls TRBD2, which could not be checked here. TRBV21-1 is shown as a pseudogene. The CDR3 has 17 residues.

The genes are TRBV4-1 and TRBJ2-7; D is ambiguous. With 0 bases removed from V and 4 bases from J, the gap between germline ends came to 16 bases. The CDR3 length is 16 residues. Looked up from germline, CDR1 is MGHRA and CDR2 is YSYEKL. DNA for the CDR3: TGCGCCAGCAGCCAAGACCCGGTATTGGTCCAATACGAGCAGTACTTC. This encodes CASSQDPVLVQYEQYF.

This clone was detected only a few times. This CDR3 is CASSVGHTEAFF. DNA for the CDR3: TGTGCCAGCAGCGTAGGGCACACTGAAGCTTTCTTT. The rearrangement uses TRBV9 and TRBJ1-1; D gene ambiguous. The V and J ends lost 0 bases and 3 bases respectively, with 3 bases between them. Germline lookup yields CDR1 SGDLS and CDR2 YYNGEE. This CDR3 contains 12 residues.

This clone occurred once. V gene TRBV20-1 combines with J gene TRBJ2-1; perhaps TRBD1 as D (5 bases). This CDR3 contains 11 residues. Germline CDR1 reads DFQATT; CDR2 reads SNEGSKA (reference sequence). Trimming left V 1 base short and J 10 bases short, with 8 bases between. The CDR3 sequence: CSARVAGEQFF. The CDR3 DNA reads as TGCAGTGCTAGAGTAGCAGGGGAGCAGTTCTTC.

The CDR3 region has the DNA TGCAGCGTTGAAGGCACAGAAACTAGCACAGATACGCAGTATTTT. It encodes CSVEGTETSTDTQYF. The V gene is TRBV29-1, the J gene TRBJ2-3; no reliable D call. Germline CDR1 is SQVTM and CDR2 is ANQGSEA. The V gene lost 1 base and the J gene lost 0 bases, with 11 bases spanning the gap. The CDR3 has 15 amino acids.

The chain employs TRBV29-1 and TRBJ1-2; 10 bases match TRBD1. Trimming at V came to 6 bases and at J to 4 bases, leaving 17 bases not matched to a gene. The CDR3 sequence is 17 residues long. Per the germline V gene, CDR1 is SQVTM and CDR2 is ANQGSEA. CDR3 coding DNA: TGCAGCGTAACGGGACAGGGGCCTGACGGGTTGGGCTATGGCTACACCTTC. Translating gives CSVTGQGPDGLGYGYTF.

This chain joins TRBV5-4 and TRBJ1-1; no reliable D call. Germline CDR1 is SGHNT and CDR2 is YYREEE (reference sequence). This CDR3 is 13 amino acids long. The ends were cut back, 0 bases at V and 9 bases at J, with 12 bases in the middle. The CDR3 loop is CASSLAGRDKAFF. The CDR3 DNA reads TGTGCCAGCAGCTTGGCCGGGCGGGATAAAGCTTTCTTT.

The rearrangement links TRBV5-1 to TRBJ2-3; tentatively, D is TRBD2 (6 bases). CDR3 length equals 16 residues. Germline V gives CDR1 SGHRS, CDR2 YFSETQ. Trimming removed 4 bases at V and 1 base at J, with 16 bases between. The CDR3 nucleotides read TGCGCCAGCAGCACCGGCCCCGGAGGGGGCACAGATACGCAGTATTTT. Amino acids: CASSTGPGGGTDTQYF.

This clone was recorded once. This chain joins TRBV4-1 and TRBJ2-1; 10 positions match TRBD2. This CDR3 is 17 amino acids long. J lost 5 bases, V lost 2 bases, and 9 bases had no gene match. The V gene's germline CDR1 is MGHRA and CDR2 YSYEKL. The CDR3 spells CASSQNVGLAVNNEQFF. CDR3 nucleotides: TGCGCCAGCAGCCAAAATGTCGGACTAGCGGTGAACAATGAGCAGTTCTTC.

This clone was detected only once. The gene calls are TRBV6-2 or TRBV6-3 and TRBJ1-1; D not certain. CDR3 length: 13 amino acids. V gave up 1 base and J gave up 6 bases, with 9 bases separating them. CDR1 is MNHEY and CDR2 is SVGEGT in the germline V gene. The CDR3 DNA is TGTGCCAGCAGTTACTTGGGTTTCGCTGAAGCTTTCTTT. Protein product: CASSYLGFAEAFF.

CDR3 in DNA: TGTGCCAGTAGTGTCGGACACGAGCAGTACTTC. Protein product: CASSVGHEQYF. The chain combines TRBV19 with TRBJ2-7; D is uncertain. The CDR3 contains 11 residues. Germline V gene lookup returns CDR1 LNHDA and CDR2 SQIVND (reference sequence). Between the trimmed V and J ends, which lost 5 bases and 5 bases, there was a span of 7 bases.

This clone came up once. V is TRBV5-6 and J is TRBJ2-1; 9 nucleotides match TRBD2. The CDR3 length is 14 residues. Germline values: CDR1 SGHDT, CDR2 YYEEEE. V shed 3 bases, J shed 7 bases, and the junction held 5 bases outside the gene matches. The CDR3 spells CASSYLAGLNEQFF. The CDR3 DNA reads as TGTGCCAGCAGCTACCTAGCGGGATTAAATGAGCAGTTCTTC.

In this sample, this clone turned up a few times. The J gene is TRBJ2-1, the V gene TRBV11-2, with 12 bases that match TRBD2. Losses at the gene ends were 4 bases for V and 6 bases for J; bases not matched to a gene: 7. The CDR3 consists of 16 residues. The V gene's germline CDR1 is SGHAT and CDR2 FQNNGV. CDR3 region: CASSSTRLAGVNEQFF. CDR3 DNA: TGTGCCAGCAGCTCTACCCGACTAGCGGGGGTCAATGAGCAGTTCTTC.

V usage is TRBV15 and J usage is TRBJ2-3, with D possibly being TRBD2 (6 bases). Trimming left V 5 bases short and J 6 bases short, with 21 bases between. CDR3 length: 16 residues. The germline gives CDR1 LNHNV, CDR2 YYDKDF (reference sequence). The CDR3: CATSPVEGGNRDTQYF. CDR3 in DNA: TGTGCCACCAGCCCCGTAGAGGGAGGCAACCGGGATACGCAGTATTTT.

The chain recombines TRBV6-5 with TRBJ1-2; 7 bases agree with TRBD1. After removal of 7 bases from V and 6 bases from J, the junction contained 14 bases not matched to a gene. The CDR3 totals 15 residues. CDR1 MNHEY and CDR2 SVGAGI come from the germline V gene. The CDR3 DNA is TGTGCCAGCAACGCAGGGGCGGGACAGAGGGATGGCTACACCTTC. It specifies CASNAGAGQRDGYTF.